These 2 T cell receptor beta chains originate from one sample sequenced in a study of shared clonotypes between healthy human individuals. The naive CD8 fraction comprised CD45RO-negative cells positively selected for CCR7 and excluded terminally differentiated effector memory CD45RA+ cells. The assay was immunoSEQ multiplex PCR, and TCRdb's table has in-frame clones only and misses some. The sample holds 560,000 or so clones, approximately 96% seen once. Input material: naive CD8+ T cells sorted from blood. Receptors were obtained from a woman under 40 in good health.

The chain is built from TRBV30 and TRBJ2-1; unclear D gene. The V end lost 2 bases, the J end lost 6 bases, and 8 bases lay between the germline ends. Germline lookup yields CDR1 GTSNPN and CDR2 SVGIG (reference sequence). The CDR3 has 12 amino acids. The CDR3 nucleotides are TGTGCCTGGAGTCCCCCTTCCAATGAGCAGTTCTTC. This gives the protein CAWSPPSNEQFF.

This chain links TRBV11-2 with TRBJ1-1, with a possible D match to TRBD1 (6 bases). Germline-derived CDR1 and CDR2 are SGHAT and FQNNGV. V dropped 5 bases and J dropped 6 bases, with 10 bases sitting between them. This CDR3 is built from 12 residues. This chain's CDR3 is CASSRTGSEAFF. The DNA for the CDR3 is TGTGCCAGCAGCCGTACAGGGTCTGAAGCTTTCTTT.